This note documents a single TCR beta chain sequence. Its antigen is not known. This entry comes from a study of cytomegalovirus exposure and HLA in healthy donors. Findings of the study overall: Being productive about 87% or about 30% of the time was typical of most TCR beta V segments in an earlier analysis. Later on, an analysis tied 15,000 to 20,000 TCR beta sequences to HLA alleles at 0.05 false discovery rate. V- and J-gene trimming of TCR beta was linked (in a later analysis) to a missense DCLRE1C variant. As was reported, the HLA-A and HLA-B alleles of most subjects were accurately predicted from TCR beta sequences.

The PCR made use of 60 Vbeta and 13 Jbeta primers. The table came from immunoSEQ multiplex PCR; TCRdb's copy has only in-frame clones and leaves some out. The sample has about 95,000 clones, more than 75% seen once. This CDR3 is 16 amino acids long. CDR1 is LNHDA and CDR2 is SQIVND in the germline V gene (reference sequence). V lost 3 bases to trimming and J lost 4 bases; unmatched junction nucleotides: 8. The sample was PBMCs. The TCR originated in a man in his thirties or forties in good health and CMV-seropositive. The rearrangement links TRBV19 to TRBJ2-5, with 10 nucleotides matching TRBD2. The DNA of the CDR3 is TGTGCCAGTAGTATTCTAGCGGGGGCCTACCGAGAGACCCAGTACTTC. Translated: CASSILAGAYRETQYF.